The 3 T cell receptor beta chains given below trace back to one sample, sequenced in a study of cytomegalovirus exposure and HLA in healthy donors. PCR was performed using 60 Vbeta and 13 Jbeta primers. Produced via immunoSEQ multiplex PCR; TCRdb's table is partial and in-frame only. Its table records 120,000 to 150,000 clones. Sequenced material: PBMCs. These receptors originate from a young woman in good health and CMV-seronegative.

V usage is TRBV11-3 and J usage is TRBJ2-5; 9 bases fit TRBD2. CDR1 is SGHNT, CDR2 YENEEA, per germline. This CDR3 comprises 16 residues. V gave up 4 bases and J gave up 4 bases; unmatched junction bases: 10. The CDR3 nucleotides read TGTGCCAGCAGCTCTAGATGGCGGGAGGGCCGAGAGACCCAGTACTTC. Protein: CASSSRWREGRETQYF.

The chain recombines TRBV7-3 with TRBJ2-1; 10 nucleotides match TRBD2. This CDR3 is built from 16 residues. Germline lookup yields CDR1 SGHTA and CDR2 FQGTGA. The trim removed 0 bases at V and 9 bases at J, leaving 8 bases unmatched. The CDR3 DNA reads as TGTGCCAGCAGCTTAACAGCTAGCGGGAGCACAAGTGAGCAGTTCTTC. Translating it yields CASSLTASGSTSEQFF.

The chain combines TRBV19 with TRBJ1-1; D is undetermined. This CDR3 is built from 11 residues. Germline V lookup: CDR1 LNHDA, CDR2 SQIVND (reference sequence). The V end lost 5 bases, the J end lost 7 bases, and 8 bases lay between the germline ends. CDR3 DNA: TGTGCCAGTAGTGGGGAGGTTGAAGCTTTCTTT. This translates into CASSGEVEAFF.